The 21 T cell receptor beta chains below come from one sample, sequenced in a study of blood T cell repertoires in COVID-19. The assay was immunoSEQ multiplex PCR, and TCRdb's table has in-frame clones only and misses some. The sample has 150,000 to 190,000 clones; roughly 84% are singletons. The sequenced sample was peripheral blood. These receptors originate from a woman aged 55 to 70 with COVID-19, enrolled during active disease.

The V and J genes are TRBV7-9 and TRBJ2-7; a possible D gene is TRBD2 (5 bases). This CDR3 comprises 14 residues. V lost 3 bases to trimming and J lost 3 bases, with 12 bases between them. Germline CDR1 and CDR2: SEHNR and FQNEAQ (reference sequence). In DNA form, the CDR3 reads TGTGCCAGCAGCTTTGGGCGGGTTGGCTACGAGCAGTACTTC. Translating it yields CASSFGRVGYEQYF.

This clone was seen only once. The chain recombines TRBV9 with TRBJ2-2; D not certain. The germline V gene has CDR1 SGDLS and CDR2 YYNGEE. This CDR3 is built from 16 residues. V lost 4 bases to trimming and J lost 0 bases, with 13 bases between them. The CDR3 DNA reads as TGTGCCAGCAGCCCCTCCGAGAGCGCGAACACCGGGGAGCTGTTTTTT. It translates to CASSPSESANTGELFF. Looking up the rest from reference TRBV9 and TRBJ2-2 gives the full variable domain: DSGVTQTPKHLITATGQRVTLRCSPRSGDLSVYWYQQSLDQGLQFLIQYYNGEERAKGNILERFSAQQFPDLHSELNLSSLELGDSALYFCASSPSESANTGELFFGEGSRLTVL.

The rearrangement uses TRBV29-1 and TRBJ1-5; the D is unclear. Trimming took off 4 bases at V and 3 bases at J, with 10 bases between the two ends. Germline CDR1 reads SQVTM; CDR2 reads ANQGSEA. The CDR3 is made up of 13 amino acids. CDR3 DNA: TGCAGCGTTGCAAGCGCCTCCAATCAGCCCCAGCATTTT. Translating it yields CSVASASNQPQHF.

The rearrangement joins TRBV5-5 to TRBJ2-2; D unclear. The germline CDR1 and CDR2 sequences are SGHKS and YYEKEE (reference sequence). The V end was cut by 1 base, the J end by 1 base, with 8 bases between. CDR3 size: 15 residues. CDR3 sequence reads: CASSLSAGNTGELFF. The CDR3 DNA is TGTGCCAGCAGCTTGTCCGCAGGGAACACCGGGGAGCTGTTTTTT.

The chain carries TRBV10-3 and TRBJ1-4, with TRBD1 as a possible D gene (6 bases). The V end was cut by 5 bases, the J end by 7 bases, with 11 bases between. Germline V gene sequence: CDR1 ENHRY, CDR2 SYGVKD. The CDR3 is 13 residues long. The CDR3, as DNA: TGTGCCATCAGTACAAGACAGGCTGAAAAACTGTTTTTT. Its translation is CAISTRQAEKLFF.

The rearrangement uses TRBV6-5 and TRBJ2-2; 9 bases agree with TRBD1. Germline V gene sequence: CDR1 MNHEY, CDR2 SVGAGI. The CDR3 consists of 16 residues. The ends lost 1 base at V and 4 bases at J; junction bases unmatched: 4. The CDR3 loop is CASSYLQGAITGELFF. CDR3 in DNA: TGTGCCAGCAGTTACTTACAGGGGGCGATCACCGGGGAGCTGTTTTTT.

This clone was detected a few times. The rearrangement links TRBV5-1 to TRBJ1-4; D is ambiguous. Trimming cost V 0 bases and J 6 bases, with 12 bases left between them. Germline V lookup: CDR1 SGHRS, CDR2 YFSETQ. The CDR3 is 15 residues long. The CDR3 reads CASSLAPRDHEKLFF. CDR3 in DNA: TGCGCCAGCAGCTTGGCCCCTAGAGACCATGAAAAACTGTTTTTT.

The gene calls are TRBV6-1 and TRBJ2-1, with 9 bases that match TRBD2. CDR1 is MNHNS and CDR2 is SASEGT in the germline V gene. CDR3 length: 15 residues. J gave up 9 bases and V 3 bases, and 9 bases lay outside the gene matches. The CDR3 sequence is CASSEGSGLATEQFF. The CDR3 nucleotides are TGTGCCAGCAGTGAGGGTTCGGGACTAGCTACTGAGCAGTTCTTC.

The rearrangement links TRBV29-1 to TRBJ2-3; D may be TRBD2 (5 bases). CDR3 length: 16 residues. The V and J ends lost 1 base and 2 bases respectively, with 16 bases between them. Germline V gene sequence: CDR1 SQVTM, CDR2 ANQGSEA. CDR3 amino acids: CSVEGGSSGHTDTQYF. Here the CDR3 DNA reads TGCAGCGTTGAAGGTGGGAGCAGCGGCCACACAGATACGCAGTATTTT.

The chain recombines TRBV9 with TRBJ2-5, with 7 nucleotides matching TRBD2. This CDR3 has 15 residues. The germline gives CDR1 SGDLS, CDR2 YYNGEE. The V gene end was trimmed by 5 bases and the J gene end by 1 base; junction bases not matched to a gene: 8. The CDR3 DNA sequence: TGTGCCAGCAGGAAAAGCGGGGCCCCCCAAGAGACCCAGTACTTC. Translation: CASRKSGAPQETQYF.

V usage is TRBV2 and J usage is TRBJ1-5; D ambiguous. The germline V and J ends were trimmed by 6 bases and 2 bases, with 14 bases remaining between them. Germline V gives CDR1 SNHLY, CDR2 FYNNEI. This CDR3 region has 15 residues. Written as DNA, the CDR3 is TGTGCCAGCAGAAGGGCCGGGATGGGCAATCAGCCCCAGCATTTT. As protein: CASRRAGMGNQPQHF.

Here the CDR3 reads CASSFLQGAYYNEQFF. In DNA, the CDR3 is TGTGCCAGCAGTTTTTTACAGGGGGCGTACTACAATGAGCAGTTCTTC. The chain employs TRBV5-4 and TRBJ2-1; 9 bases are shared with TRBD1. The V segment lost 5 bases and the J segment 3 bases; nucleotides outside the gene matches: 9. The germline V gene encodes CDR1 SGHNT and CDR2 YYREEE (reference sequence). The CDR3 is 16 amino acids.

The gene calls are TRBV6-6 and TRBJ1-2; 8 bases line up with TRBD1. Losses at the gene ends were 5 bases for V and 8 bases for J; bases not matched to a gene: 7. The CDR3 spans 13 residues. In germline, CDR1 is MNHNY, CDR2 SVGAGI (reference sequence). The CDR3 sequence is CASSGDRHQGYTF. The CDR3 nucleotides read TGTGCCAGCAGTGGGGACAGGCACCAGGGCTACACCTTC.

This clone was observed once. The DNA for the CDR3 is TGTGCCAGCTCAATAGACAGGGCAGGTGGGGCCAACGTCCTGACTTTC. Residues: CASSIDRAGGANVLTF. The chain couples TRBV18 to TRBJ2-6, with 7 bases lining up with TRBD1. V dropped 5 bases and J dropped 3; count of bases not matched to a gene: 7. Germline V gene lookup returns CDR1 KGHSH and CDR2 LQKENI. The CDR3 consists of 16 residues. Full variable domain (outside the CDR3, taken from reference TRBV18 and TRBJ2-6): NAGVMQNPRHLVRRRGQEARLRCSPMKGHSHVYWYRQLPEEGLKFMVYLQKENIIDESGMPKERFSAEFPKEGPSILRIQQVVRGDSAAYFCASSIDRAGGANVLTFGAGSRLTVL.

V gene TRBV19 combines with J gene TRBJ1-5; D is ambiguous. Germline V gene data show CDR1 as LNHDA and CDR2 as SQIVND (reference sequence). Trimming stripped 5 bases from V and 7 bases from J, with 9 bases between. The CDR3 length is 12 residues. The CDR3 nucleotides read TGTGCCAGTAGTCTTCTGCGGCAGCCCCAGCATTTT. Translation gives CASSLLRQPQHF.

The chain joins TRBV19 to TRBJ1-4; 10 nucleotides line up with TRBD1. CDR1 and CDR2 (germline): LNHDA, SQIVND (reference sequence). This CDR3 is built from 16 residues. J lost 7 bases, V lost 6 bases, and 11 bases had no gene match. For the CDR3, the DNA is TGTGCCAGTAGCCAACGATACGGACAGGGGGTTGAAAAACTGTTTTTT. Protein: CASSQRYGQGVEKLFF.

The J gene is TRBJ1-1, the V gene TRBV7-9; no clear D gene. Germline CDR1 SEHNR, CDR2 FQNEAQ (reference sequence). V was trimmed by 5 bases and J by 8 bases, leaving 12 bases between them. This CDR3 has 12 amino acids. The CDR3 bases are TGTGCCAGCAGCCACCCTGACGGGGAAGCTTTCTTT. Amino acids: CASSHPDGEAFF.

The CDR3 sequence: CASSLYFRDRDQPQHF. The CDR3 DNA follows: TGTGCCAGCAGCTTATATTTCCGGGACAGGGATCAGCCCCAGCATTTT. The chain uses TRBV7-8 and TRBJ1-5; 9 bases are a match to TRBD1. Losses at the gene ends were 2 bases for V and 5 bases for J; bases not matched to a gene: 7. The CDR3 length is 16 residues. Germline CDR1 reads SGHVS; CDR2 reads FQNEAQ.

Only one count was recorded for this clone. This chain connects TRBV5-1 to TRBJ2-3, with 13 bases aligning to TRBD2. The V and J ends lost 0 bases and 4 bases, in that order; junction bases with no gene match: 2. CDR3 length: 16 residues. Germline V gives CDR1 SGHRS, CDR2 YFSETQ. CDR3 sequence: CASSLGGLAGADTQYF. CDR3 DNA sequence: TGCGCCAGCAGCTTGGGTGGACTAGCGGGGGCAGATACGCAGTATTTT.

The chain couples TRBV9 to TRBJ1-1; 7 positions agree with TRBD1. The CDR3 is 15 residues long. V shed 5 bases, J shed 1 base, and the junction held 8 bases outside the gene matches. Looked up from germline, CDR1 is SGDLS and CDR2 is YYNGEE. CDR3 coding DNA: TGTGCCAGCAGTCTAATCGGGACAGCGAACACTGAAGCTTTCTTT. Its translation: CASSLIGTANTEAFF.

The chain employs TRBV5-1 and TRBJ1-2; tentatively, D is TRBD1 (6 bases). Per germline, CDR1 SGHRS and CDR2 YFSETQ. The CDR3 runs to 15 residues. The V end lost 0 bases, the J end lost 3 bases, and 12 bases lay between the germline ends. CDR3 protein: CASSLGQGNYYGYTF. CDR3 DNA: TGCGCCAGCAGCTTGGGGCAGGGGAATTACTATGGCTACACCTTC.